What follows are 9 T cell receptor beta chains derived from one specimen sequenced in a study of T cell responses to AZD1222 COVID-19 vaccine. Method: immunoSEQ multiplex PCR; TCRdb's copy keeps in-frame clones and lacks some. The sample holds about 140,000 clones. Specimen: peripheral blood. The receptors were sampled from an adult in good health.

The chain recombines TRBV5-4 with TRBJ2-2; D may be TRBD2 (7 bases). V was trimmed by 4 bases and J by 0 bases, leaving 19 bases between them. There are 18 residues in the CDR3. Germline V gives CDR1 SGHNT, CDR2 YYREEE (reference sequence). The CDR3 loop is CASSPLGGGDPNTGELFF. CDR3 bases: TGTGCCAGCAGCCCCCTGGGGGGGGGCGATCCGAACACCGGGGAGCTGTTTTTT.

J is TRBJ2-7 and V is TRBV5-8; D ambiguous. V lost 2 bases and J lost 5, with 14 bases in between. The CDR3 is 14 residues long. Per germline, CDR1 SGHTS and CDR2 YDEGEE. The CDR3 here is CASSLPGPVDEQYF. The CDR3 DNA follows: TGTGCCAGCAGCTTACCAGGACCCGTAGACGAGCAGTACTTC.

The V call is TRBV2, the J call TRBJ1-5; a weak D match, TRBD1 (6 bases). Trimming left V 6 bases short and J 0 bases short, with 12 bases between. The CDR3 has 15 residues. Germline CDR1 reads SNHLY; CDR2 reads FYNNEI. This CDR3 is CASRRTDHSNQPQHF. The CDR3 DNA reads as TGTGCCAGCAGGCGGACAGATCATAGCAATCAGCCCCAGCATTTT.

The chain employs TRBV6-1 and TRBJ1-5; D not resolved. Per the germline V gene, CDR1 is MNHNS and CDR2 is SASEGT. Trimming removed 3 bases at V and 0 bases at J, with 12 bases between. The CDR3 spans 16 residues. The CDR3 DNA is TGTGCCAGCAGTGATCGACTCCACTATAGCAATCAGCCCCAGCATTTT. It is translated as CASSDRLHYSNQPQHF.

This chain links TRBV28 with TRBJ2-5, with D hard to call. This CDR3 contains 12 residues. Per the germline V gene, CDR1 is MDHEN and CDR2 is SYDVKM. V dropped 2 bases and J dropped 5 bases, with 6 bases sitting between them. The CDR3, as DNA: TGTGCCAGCAGTTTAGGGTGGGAGACCCAGTACTTC. Translation gives CASSLGWETQYF.

The V call is TRBV27, the J call TRBJ1-1; D not resolved. The V gene lost 1 base and the J gene lost 0 bases, with 6 bases spanning the gap. The length of the CDR3 is 14 residues. Germline values: CDR1 MNHEY, CDR2 SMNVEV (reference sequence). CDR3 sequence: CASSLYAVNTEAFF. The DNA of the CDR3 is TGTGCCAGCAGTTTATACGCAGTGAACACTGAAGCTTTCTTT.

A word on this clone: Within the sample, other DNA sequences also encode this same CDR3. The chain carries TRBV5-4 and TRBJ2-2; 7 bases are a match to TRBD2. This CDR3 spans 14 amino acids. V dropped 4 bases and J dropped 6; count of bases not matched to a gene: 6. CDR1 is SGHNT and CDR2 is YYREEE in the germline V gene (reference sequence). As DNA, the CDR3 is TGTGCCAGCAGCCGGGGGGTAGCGGCCGGGGAGCTGTTTTTT. Amino acids: CASSRGVAAGELFF.

The chain uses TRBV4-3 and TRBJ1-2; unclear D gene. This CDR3 is 16 amino acids long. The germline gives CDR1 LGHNA, CDR2 YSLEER. V gave up 0 bases and J gave up 7 bases, with 18 bases separating them. In DNA form, the CDR3 reads TGCGCCAGCAGCCAAGATCGAACACCGGGGTTGGGTGGCTACACCTTC. This codes for CASSQDRTPGLGGYTF.

V usage is TRBV4-1 and J usage is TRBJ2-7, with 15 positions matching TRBD2. Germline V CDR1 and CDR2: MGHRA, YSYEKL. The CDR3 spans 16 residues. V lost 0 bases to trimming and J lost 6 bases; unmatched junction nucleotides: 3. CDR3 amino acids: CASSQEGTSGGFEQYF. Written as DNA, the CDR3 is TGCGCCAGCAGCCAAGAAGGGACTAGCGGGGGGTTCGAGCAGTACTTC.